The source of this T cell receptor beta chain is a study of blood T cell repertoires in COVID-19. Overall study: Both acute and convalescent COVID-19 samples were obtained from the United States, Italy and Spain. In each case, the material was cDNA or gDNA derived from T cells, B-cell-depleted T cells, or PBMCs.

In the source study's methods: Reference gene primer amplification in the assay estimated nucleated cell counts. Clones were sequenced by immunoSEQ multiplex PCR, and TCRdb holds only the in-frame ones, with some missing. V and J calls and clone size follow that table, whereas D and trimming were derived from the DNA. The sample holds approximately 280,000 clones, approximately 86% seen once. CDR3 length: 12 residues. V lost 5 bases and J lost 5, with 10 bases in between. Germline CDR1 is SQVTM and CDR2 is ANQGSEA. Sample: peripheral blood. The source of this sequence is a woman between 25 and 40 years old who had recovered from COVID-19. This sequence joins TRBV29-1 and TRBJ1-5; TRBD1 might be the D (6 bases). The CDR3 nucleotides are TGCAGCGTTAGGACAGCGGATCAGCCCCAGCATTTT. Protein product: CSVRTADQPQHF.